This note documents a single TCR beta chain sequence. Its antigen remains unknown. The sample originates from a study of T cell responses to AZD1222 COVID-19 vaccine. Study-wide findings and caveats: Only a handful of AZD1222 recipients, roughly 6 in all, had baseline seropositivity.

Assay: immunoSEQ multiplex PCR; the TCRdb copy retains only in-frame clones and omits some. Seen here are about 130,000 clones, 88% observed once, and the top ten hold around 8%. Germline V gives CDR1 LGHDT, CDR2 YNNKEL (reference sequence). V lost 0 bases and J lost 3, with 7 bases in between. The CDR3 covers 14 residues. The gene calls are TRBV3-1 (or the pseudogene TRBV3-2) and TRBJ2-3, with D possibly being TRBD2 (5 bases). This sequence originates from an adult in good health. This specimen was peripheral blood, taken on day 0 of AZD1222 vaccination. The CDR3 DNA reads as TGTGCCAGCAGCCAAGATCGGGGTACAGATACGCAGTATTTT. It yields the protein CASSQDRGTDTQYF.